These 24 T cell receptor beta chains were sequenced from one sample in a study of OX40 agonist ivuxolimab in advanced cancers. Method: immunoSEQ multiplex PCR; TCRdb's copy keeps in-frame clones and lacks some. The sample consists of some 74,000 clones, around 80% of them appearing once. The starting material was CD4+ or CD8+ T cells sorted from blood, obtained in a trial of the OX40 agonist ivuxolimab. The receptors come from an adult with an advanced solid tumor such as melanoma, head and neck, liver or kidney cancer.

J is TRBJ2-1 and V is TRBV4-3; maybe TRBD2 (6 bases). V was trimmed by 0 bases and J by 3 bases, leaving 9 bases between them. CDR3 size: 15 residues. Germline CDR1 is LGHNA and CDR2 is YSLEER. CDR3 loop: CASSQDLGGYNEQFF. The CDR3 nucleotides read TGCGCCAGCAGCCAAGATCTCGGGGGCTACAATGAGCAGTTCTTC.

This clone turned up a few times. V usage is TRBV5-6 and J usage is TRBJ1-2, with a tentative D call TRBD1 (5 bases). CDR3 length: 13 residues. The V end was cut by 0 bases, the J end by 6 bases, with 9 bases between. Germline assignment: CDR1 SGHDT and CDR2 YYEEEE. The CDR3 nucleotides read TGTGCCAGCAGCTTGGGACAGATCCATGGCTACACCTTC. This translates into CASSLGQIHGYTF.

V is TRBV7-2 and J is TRBJ1-3; TRBD1 agrees at 10 bases. J lost 3 bases, V lost 1 base, and 0 bases had no gene match. The germline V gene has CDR1 SGHTA and CDR2 FQGNSA. The CDR3 sequence is 15 residues long. In DNA form, the CDR3 reads TGTGCCAGCAGCTTAGGGACAGGGGGTGGAAACACCATATATTTT. Translating gives CASSLGTGGGNTIYF.

This clone was seen only a few times. This chain uses TRBV18 with TRBJ2-2, with 13 bases matching TRBD2. Germline V gene data show CDR1 as KGHSH and CDR2 as LQKENI. The CDR3 is 17 residues long. The V segment lost 1 base and the J segment 2 bases; nucleotides outside the gene matches: 1. The CDR3 loop reads CASSPQGLAGNTGELFF. The CDR3 DNA follows: TGTGCCAGCTCACCACAGGGACTAGCGGGAAACACCGGGGAGCTGTTTTTT.

The genes are TRBV5-6 and TRBJ2-2, with D perhaps TRBD1 (5 bases). This CDR3 has 12 residues. The V gene's germline CDR1 is SGHDT and CDR2 YYEEEE. Trimming cost V 4 bases and J 8 bases, with 9 bases left between them. The CDR3 coding sequence is TGTGCCAGCAGCCTCTACAGGGGGGAGCTGTTTTTT. Amino acid sequence: CASSLYRGELFF.

The gene calls are TRBV4-1 and TRBJ1-4; TRBD1 matches at 10 bases. CDR1 and CDR2 (germline): MGHRA, YSYEKL. CDR3 length: 18 amino acids. V was pared by 0 bases and J by 5 bases, with 9 bases of the junction left unmatched. CDR3 bases: TGCGCCAGCAGCCAAGATTTTGCCCCGACAGGGGGCAATGAAAAACTGTTTTTT. Protein sequence: CASSQDFAPTGGNEKLFF.

V and J are TRBV28 and TRBJ2-5; the D is unclear. The CDR3 has 12 amino acids. Germline-derived CDR1 and CDR2 are MDHEN and SYDVKM. The V gene lost 7 bases and the J gene lost 5 bases, with 11 bases spanning the gap. Written as DNA, the CDR3 is TGTGCCAGCAAGAAGGGTGGGGAGACCCAGTACTTC. Translation gives CASKKGGETQYF.

The genes are TRBV7-9 and TRBJ1-6; tentatively, D is TRBD1 (6 bases). In germline, CDR1 is SEHNR, CDR2 FQNEAQ (reference sequence). This CDR3 region has 13 residues. Trimming pared 4 bases from V and 8 bases from J, leaving 9 bases between. In nucleotides, the CDR3 is TGTGCCAGCAGCTCGTCAGGGGATTCACCCCTCCACTTT. This gives the protein CASSSSGDSPLHF.

This chain uses TRBV19 with TRBJ2-2; TRBD2 is a possible D gene (5 bases). Germline CDR1 reads LNHDA; CDR2 reads SQIVND (reference sequence). The length of the CDR3 is 19 residues. Trimming shortened V by 1 base and J by 0 bases, and 18 bases separated the two germline ends. The CDR3 nucleotides read TGTGCCAGTAGTATAGGAGCGGTAACAGCGATTTCGAACACCGGGGAGCTGTTTTTT. Translating gives CASSIGAVTAISNTGELFF.

This chain connects TRBV28 to TRBJ1-4; D not certain. The CDR3 is made up of 14 amino acids. Germline V gene sequence: CDR1 MDHEN, CDR2 SYDVKM. Trimming stripped 3 bases from V and 8 bases from J, with 13 bases between. The CDR3 bases are TGTGCCAGCAGTTTCCCCGCCCTGGGCGAAAAACTGTTTTTT. Translating gives CASSFPALGEKLFF.

The V and J genes are TRBV4-3 and TRBJ2-3; no clear D gene. The CDR3 extends over 16 amino acids. CDR1 and CDR2 from the germline V gene are LGHNA and YSLEER. Trimming took off 0 bases at V and 5 bases at J, with 15 bases between the two ends. This chain's CDR3 is CASSQDLLSTLDTQYF. The CDR3 region has the DNA TGCGCCAGCAGCCAAGATCTACTCTCGACGCTAGATACGCAGTATTTT.

The rearrangement joins TRBV6-1 to TRBJ1-2; perhaps TRBD1 as D (6 bases). In germline, CDR1 is MNHNS, CDR2 SASEGT. Trimming pared 4 bases from V and 4 bases from J, leaving 13 bases between. The CDR3 totals 14 residues. CDR3 region: CASSVQGRAYGYTF. CDR3 in DNA: TGTGCCAGCAGTGTACAGGGTCGGGCCTATGGCTACACCTTC.

The rearrangement joins TRBV7-6 to TRBJ2-1; the D gene could be TRBD1 or TRBD2 (5 bases each). The CDR3 spans 15 residues. Germline assignment: CDR1 SGHVS and CDR2 FNYEAQ. With 4 bases removed from V and 3 bases from J, the gap between germline ends came to 13 bases. The CDR3 nucleotides are TGTGCCAGCAGCTCCCGGGACGGAGACTACAATGAGCAGTTCTTC. Amino acid sequence: CASSSRDGDYNEQFF.

V is TRBV19 and J is TRBJ2-7; D possibly uses TRBD1 or TRBD2 (5 bases each). The CDR3 has 15 amino acids. Germline lookup yields CDR1 LNHDA and CDR2 SQIVND (reference sequence). V was clipped by 7 bases and J by 2 bases, with 18 bases between them. Here the CDR3 reads CASMARGTVTYEQYF. CDR3 DNA sequence: TGTGCCAGTATGGCGCGTGGGACCGTAACCTACGAGCAGTACTTC.

This clone appeared a few times. The rearrangement links TRBV5-4 to TRBJ2-5; D remains unclear. The CDR3 length is 13 residues. The V and J ends lost 4 bases and 3 bases respectively, with 10 bases between them. Germline CDR1 and CDR2: SGHNT and YYREEE (reference sequence). DNA of the CDR3: TGTGCCAGCAGCCGCGTGAGTGAAGAGACCCAGTACTTC. Protein: CASSRVSEETQYF.

V gene TRBV7-8 combines with J gene TRBJ1-1; D uncertain. The CDR3 contains 17 residues. Germline V gene sequence: CDR1 SGHVS, CDR2 FQNEAQ. V was cut by 5 bases and J by 3 bases, with 22 bases left in between. In DNA form, the CDR3 reads TGTGCCAGCAGCCCTAACCCCTTTGTAGGGTGGGACACTGAAGCTTTCTTT. The encoded protein is CASSPNPFVGWDTEAFF.

V usage is TRBV6-1 and J usage is TRBJ2-5; D not certain. The V gene's germline CDR1 is MNHNS and CDR2 SASEGT. V was trimmed by 6 bases and J by 7 bases, leaving 12 bases between them. The CDR3 has 12 amino acids. CDR3 sequence: CASSPEYGTQYF. The CDR3 DNA sequence: TGTGCCAGCAGCCCGGAATACGGGACCCAGTACTTC.

The chain joins TRBV2 to TRBJ1-6, with TRBD1 as a possible D gene (5 bases). Per the germline V gene, CDR1 is SNHLY and CDR2 is FYNNEI. The CDR3 has 15 amino acids. Trimming pared 4 bases from V and 5 bases from J, leaving 12 bases between. The DNA for the CDR3 is TGTGCCAGCAGTGGTCAGGGCGGAAATAATTCACCCCTCCACTTT. Its protein is CASSGQGGNNSPLHF.

This clone was counted a few times. The rearrangement uses TRBV6-5 and TRBJ1-6; 9 bases are a match to TRBD1. With V trimmed by 6 bases and J by 10 bases, 4 bases remained unmatched. The CDR3 loop spans 13 amino acids. CDR1 is MNHEY, CDR2 SVGAGI, per germline. CDR3 in DNA: TGTGCCAGCAGGGACAGGGGAGACTCACCCCTCCACTTT. Protein: CASRDRGDSPLHF.

V is TRBV4-2 and J is TRBJ1-2, with 9 positions matching TRBD1. V lost 1 base to trimming and J lost 8 bases; unmatched junction nucleotides: 2. Germline V gives CDR1 LGHNA, CDR2 YNFKEQ. CDR3 length: 13 amino acids. CDR3 in DNA: TGTGCCAGCAGCCAAGGGACAGGGGAAGGCTACACCTTC. Protein: CASSQGTGEGYTF.

By its share, this clone is medium-sized. The CDR3 DNA is TGTGCCAGCTCCCTAGCGAATTACGAGCAGTACTTC. Its translation: CASSLANYEQYF. The chain has TRBV2 and TRBJ2-7; TRBD2 might be the D (6 bases). The CDR3 has 12 residues. Germline CDR1 reads SNHLY; CDR2 reads FYNNEI. Trimming stripped 8 bases from V and 4 bases from J, with 12 bases between.

J is TRBJ2-3 and V is TRBV5-4, with TRBD1 as a possible D gene (6 bases). This CDR3 is 13 amino acids long. Germline-derived CDR1 and CDR2 are SGHNT and YYREEE (reference sequence). With 4 bases removed from V and 2 bases from J, the gap between germline ends came to 8 bases. The CDR3 DNA sequence: TGTGCCAGCAGCGGACAGAACACAGATACGCAGTATTTT. Its translation: CASSGQNTDTQYF.

A word on this clone: The junction does not match germline at one end; this may be a read error. The CDR3 region is CASSSERRQGGTSF. For the CDR3, the DNA is TGTGCCAGCAGCTCGGAGAGGAGACAGGGAGGGACATCCTTT. The genes are TRBV7-2 and TRBJ1-1; 7 bases match TRBD1. Germline V gives CDR1 SGHTA, CDR2 FQGNSA. The CDR3 extends over 14 amino acids.

The chain employs TRBV6-6 and TRBJ1-5; D gene uncertain. CDR3 length equals 13 residues. V dropped 0 bases and J dropped 1 base, with 1 base sitting between them. Germline V gives CDR1 MNHNY, CDR2 SVGAGI (reference sequence). The CDR3, as DNA: TGTGCCAGCAGTTACTCGAGCAATCAGCCCCAGCATTTT. The encoded protein is CASSYSSNQPQHF.